Shown below are 11 T cell receptor beta chains from a single sample sequenced in a study of technical replicates of blood from a handful of donors. The repertoire was sequenced with immunoSEQ multiplex PCR; TCRdb's copy has only in-frame clones and lacks some. The sample includes about 72,000 clones, about 90% of them seen just once. Sequencing was done on a sample of T cells isolated from PBMCs. The receptors stem from a human donor in good health.

V is TRBV6-1 and J is TRBJ1-2; D is perhaps TRBD1 (6 bases). CDR3 size: 13 residues. Germline-derived CDR1 and CDR2 are MNHNS and SASEGT. Trimming took off 4 bases at V and 4 bases at J, with 10 bases between the two ends. The CDR3 DNA is TGTGCCAGCAGTGTGGACAGTACCTATGGCTACACCTTC. Amino acid sequence: CASSVDSTYGYTF.

The rearrangement joins TRBV4-1 to TRBJ2-3; 9 bases line up with TRBD2. The CDR3 has 16 residues. The junction had 12 bases not matched to a gene; V was cut back by 9 bases and J by 2 bases. Germline V gene lookup returns CDR1 MGHRA and CDR2 YSYEKL. The CDR3 bases are TGCGCCAGTCTACTCCCGACTAGCGGAGACACAGATACGCAGTATTTT. It translates to CASLLPTSGDTDTQYF.

This clone is a singleton in its sample. The genes are TRBV18 and TRBJ2-1, with 10 bases aligning to TRBD2. Germline V gene data show CDR1 as KGHSH and CDR2 as LQKENI. The trim removed 3 bases at V and 10 bases at J, leaving 9 bases unmatched. The CDR3 loop spans 15 amino acids. The CDR3 DNA follows: TGTGCCAGCTCACCCAGCGGGAGGGCCTGGGAAGAGCAGTTCTTC. This encodes CASSPSGRAWEEQFF.

The gene calls are TRBV2 and TRBJ2-7; TRBD1 matches at 8 bases. Germline trimming cut 7 bases from V and 4 bases from J; bases unmatched to any gene: 3. The CDR3 covers 12 residues. From germline, CDR1 is SNHLY and CDR2 FYNNEI. Here the CDR3 reads CASIRQGYEQYF. The CDR3 nucleotides are TGTGCCAGCATTCGACAGGGGTACGAGCAGTACTTC.

This sequence joins TRBV4-1 and TRBJ2-7; D is unresolved. Germline values: CDR1 MGHRA, CDR2 YSYEKL. V was trimmed by 0 bases and J by 0 bases, leaving 9 bases between them. The CDR3 is made up of 15 amino acids. CDR3 bases: TGCGCCAGCAGCCAAGACCCCCTGAGCTCCTACGAGCAGTACTTC. Translated: CASSQDPLSSYEQYF.

The chain recombines TRBV13 with TRBJ1-1; a possible D gene is TRBD1 (5 bases). Germline assignment: CDR1 PRHDT and CDR2 FYEKMQ (reference sequence). V lost 3 bases, J lost 4 bases, and 9 bases lay in between. The length of the CDR3 is 13 residues. CDR3 sequence reads: CASSFRGSTEAFF. CDR3 bases: TGTGCCAGCAGCTTTAGGGGCAGCACTGAAGCTTTCTTT. Complete variable domain (other parts from reference TRBV13 and TRBJ1-1): AAGVIQSPRHLIKEKRETATLKCYPIPRHDTVYWYQQGPGQDPQFLISFYEKMQSDKGSIPDRFSAQQFSDYHSELNMSSLELGDSALYFCASSFRGSTEAFFGQGTRLTVV.

V usage is TRBV2 and J usage is TRBJ1-2; tentatively, D is TRBD1 (5 bases). Trimming took off 9 bases at V and 3 bases at J, with 14 bases between the two ends. This CDR3 region has 13 residues. Germline V gene lookup returns CDR1 SNHLY and CDR2 FYNNEI. The CDR3 DNA follows: TGTGCCAGGCGGGGTGGGGCGGACTATGGCTACACCTTC. It is translated as CARRGGADYGYTF.

The V call is TRBV5-1, the J call TRBJ1-2; 7 nucleotides align to TRBD1. V gave up 6 bases and J gave up 5 bases; unmatched junction bases: 13. Germline assignment: CDR1 SGHRS and CDR2 YFSETQ. The CDR3 is 15 residues long. The DNA for the CDR3 is TGCGCCAGCACCCCAACCCGGGACAGTTTTTATGGCTACACCTTC. As protein: CASTPTRDSFYGYTF.

The chain has TRBV19 and TRBJ1-2; the D is unclear. V dropped 5 bases and J dropped 4 bases, with 14 bases sitting between them. This CDR3 has 14 amino acids. CDR1 and CDR2 (germline): LNHDA, SQIVND (reference sequence). Written as DNA, the CDR3 is TGTGCCAGTAGTGCTGGAGGGATTGGCTATGGCTACACCTTC. It translates to CASSAGGIGYGYTF.

This chain joins TRBV19 and TRBJ1-1; D unresolved. With 4 bases removed from V and 0 bases from J, the gap between germline ends came to 12 bases. CDR1 is LNHDA, CDR2 SQIVND, per germline (reference sequence). The CDR3 is 15 amino acids. The DNA of the CDR3 is TGTGCCAGTAGTAAAACGCGAGAACTGAACACTGAAGCTTTCTTT. Translation gives CASSKTRELNTEAFF.

This clone has more than one count but fewer than ten. The chain combines TRBV7-2 with TRBJ1-1; possible D gene TRBD1, 6 bases. CDR1 and CDR2 (germline): SGHTA, FQGNSA. There are 13 residues in the CDR3. The V end lost 5 bases, the J end lost 1 base, and 8 bases lay between the germline ends. CDR3 in amino acids: CASSMGQNTEAFF. The CDR3 DNA is TGTGCCAGCAGCATGGGACAGAACACTGAAGCTTTCTTT. The full variable domain, in which reference TRBV7-2 and TRBJ1-1 provide the parts outside the CDR3, is GAGVSQSPSNKVTEKGKDVELRCDPISGHTALYWYRQSLGQGLEFLIYFQGNSAPDKSGLPSDRFSAERTGGSVSTLTIQRTQQEDSAVYLCASSMGQNTEAFFGQGTRLTVV.